The present T cell receptor beta chain was sequenced within a study of T-cell memory formation after mild COVID-19. TCRdb reanalysed the 5' RACE reads using MiXCR and keeps one entry per CDR3 protein. The repertoire holds roughly 480,000 distinct CDR3 sequences, roughly 25% seen once, with 12% in the top ten. This clonotype was counted between two and nine times. The CDR3 sequence is 14 residues long. V lost 6 bases, J lost 2 bases, and 14 bases lay in between. In germline, CDR1 is DFQATT, CDR2 SNEGSKA (reference sequence). J is TRBJ1-5 and V is TRBV20-1; D may be TRBD1 (5 bases). The receptor was isolated from an adult woman who had mild COVID-19 (a few samples of this study predate the infection). Cell type and time point are not known. Sample: PBMCs or a T cell subset sorted from them (not recorded which). For the CDR3, the DNA is TGCAGTGCGACAGCTGGCAGGGGCAATCAGCCCCAGCATTTT. Translated: CSATAGRGNQPQHF.